Listed below are T cell receptor beta chains from one sample, sequenced in a study of control samples from healthy donors and cancer patients. The table came from immunoSEQ multiplex PCR; TCRdb's copy has only in-frame clones and leaves some out. The sample lists around 80,000 clones, 70% to 90% occurring once. The sample was blood. These TCRs come from a woman aged 45 to 65 in good health. The CDR3 runs from the conserved cysteine through the conserved F or W. The D gene is left open where the match is weak. Size values are once, few and many counts, or a class for expanded clones, and some rows have none.

abundance	d_gene	v_gene	j_gene	CDR3aa	CDR3nt
-	-	TRBV10-2	TRBJ2-7	CASSELRNEQYF	TGCGCCAGCAGTGAGTTAAGAAACGAGCAGTACTTC
-	TRBD1	TRBV30	TRBJ1-6	CAWSRDRPTQNSPLHF	TGTGCCTGGAGCCGGGACAGGCCGACCCAGAATTCACCCCTCCACTTT
-	-	TRBV30	TRBJ2-4	CAYGLGTNIQYF	TGTGCCTACGGGCTAGGCACGAACATTCAGTACTTC
-	-	TRBV20-1	TRBJ1-1	CSASYSLGTEAFF	TGCAGTGCTAGTTATAGTCTGGGCACTGAAGCTTTCTTT
-	-	TRBV4-2	TRBJ1-1	CASSQVGERTLGAFF	TGTGCCAGCAGCCAAGTGGGGGAGCGGACATTGGGAGCTTTCTTT
-	-	TRBV6-5	TRBJ2-3	CASRVTDTQYF	TGTGCCAGCAGGGTCACAGATACGCAGTATTTT
-	-	TRBV5-4	TRBJ1-1	CASKRLNTEAFF	TGTGCCAGCAAGCGGTTGAACACTGAAGCTTTCTTT
-	-	TRBV6-1	TRBJ1-3	CASSVEGQYSGNTIYF	TGTGCCAGCAGTGTGGAGGGGCAATACTCTGGAAACACCATATATTTT
once	TRBD1	TRBV2	TRBJ1-1	CASSGDRGTEAFF	TGTGCCAGCAGTGGGGACAGGGGGACTGAAGCTTTCTTT
-	TRBD2	TRBV6-5	TRBJ2-1	CASSLLAGETEQFF	TGTGCCAGCAGTCTCCTAGCGGGGGAGACGGAGCAGTTCTTC
-	-	TRBV19	TRBJ2-1	CASTAERVTNEQFF	TGTGCCAGTACAGCTGAGAGGGTAACCAATGAGCAGTTCTTC
-	-	TRBV18	TRBJ2-7	CASSDNRDNEQYF	TGTGCCAGCTCAGACAACAGGGACAACGAGCAGTACTTC
few	-	TRBV19	TRBJ1-1	CASSRAGPADGAFF	TGTGCCAGTAGTAGGGCCGGACCGGCGGACGGGGCTTTCTTT
-	-	TRBV10-1	TRBJ2-1	CASSKSRDIYNEQFF	TGCGCCAGCAGTAAAAGCCGGGACATTTACAATGAGCAGTTCTTC
-	-	TRBV20-1	TRBJ1-1	CSLYTQGKAFF	TGCAGTCTTTACACGCAGGGGAAAGCTTTCTTT
-	TRBD1	TRBV19	TRBJ1-3	CASSIGTEASGNTIYF	TGTGCCAGTTCTATAGGGACAGAGGCCTCTGGAAACACCATATATTTT
-	-	TRBV24-1	TRBJ1-2	CATSDLSPGTYTF	TGTGCCACCAGTGATTTGAGCCCCGGAACCTACACCTTC
-	-	TRBV4-1	TRBJ2-7	CASSQEMTAFYEQYF	TGCGCCAGCAGCCAAGAAATGACGGCTTTTTACGAGCAGTACTTC
-	-	TRBV7-9	TRBJ1-2	CASSASGDHGYTF	TGTGCCAGCAGTGCATCAGGAGATCATGGCTACACCTTC
once	TRBD1	TRBV2	TRBJ2-7	CASREDRGPREQYF	TGTGCCAGCCGAGAGGACAGGGGCCCACGCGAGCAGTACTTC
-	TRBD1	TRBV3-1/TRBV3-2	TRBJ2-1	CASSQPGQPNEQFF	TGTGCCAGCAGCCAACCGGGACAGCCCAATGAGCAGTTCTTC
-	TRBD1	TRBV2	TRBJ1-3	CASMGQGFGNTIYF	TGTGCCAGCATGGGACAGGGTTTTGGAAACACCATATATTTT
-	-	TRBV9	TRBJ1-3	CASSVDPHTRSGNTIYF	TGTGCCAGCAGCGTAGACCCCCACACTCGATCTGGAAACACCATATATTTT
-	-	TRBV5-5	TRBJ2-3	CASSFPGLFGTDTQYF	TGTGCCAGCAGCTTCCCGGGGCTCTTCGGAACAGATACGCAGTATTTT
-	-	TRBV5-4	TRBJ1-2	CASSLASASAYGYTF	TGTGCCAGCAGCTTGGCCTCGGCCTCGGCCTATGGCTACACCTTC
once	TRBD1	TRBV14	TRBJ1-4	CASSQLTGYNEKLFF	TGTGCCAGCAGCCAACTGACAGGGTACAATGAAAAACTGTTTTTT
-	TRBD1	TRBV2	TRBJ1-1	CASSSRQGWTEAFF	TGTGCCAGCTCTTCCCGACAGGGATGGACTGAAGCTTTCTTT
-	TRBD1	TRBV3-1/TRBV3-2	TRBJ2-1	CASSKRGLYNEQFF	TGTGCCAGTAGCAAAAGGGGGCTCTACAATGAGCAGTTCTTC